Following are 10 T cell receptor beta chains from one sample sequenced in a study of shared clonotypes between healthy human individuals. The data were produced by immunoSEQ multiplex PCR, yet TCRdb's version contains in-frame clones alone and is incomplete. Of about 2.1 million clones listed, about 93% were seen once; the top ten hold roughly 1.7%. Naivety among CD8 cells was defined by CD45RO negativity and positive CCR7 selection, thereby excluding terminally differentiated effector memory CD45RA+ cells. Material: naive CD8+ T cells from PBMCs. The receptor set was obtained from a young man in good health. Some clones in this sample may be carry-over from other donors' samples.

The rearrangement uses TRBV6-5 and TRBJ1-2; a weak D match, TRBD1 (6 bases). Trimming removed 4 bases from V and 2 bases from J, with 8 bases in between. This CDR3 region has 13 residues. The germline gives CDR1 MNHEY, CDR2 SVGAGI. CDR3 coding DNA: TGTGCCAGCAGTTGGACAGAGAACTATGGCTACACCTTC. Amino acid sequence: CASSWTENYGYTF.

This chain uses TRBV6-5 with TRBJ1-6; no clear D. This CDR3 is 13 amino acids long. Germline lookup yields CDR1 MNHEY and CDR2 SVGAGI. Between the trimmed V and J ends, which lost 0 bases and 7 bases, there was a span of 4 bases. For the CDR3, the DNA is TGTGCCAGCAGTTACTCGGGGAATTCACCCCTCCACTTT. Translation: CASSYSGNSPLHF.

In DNA, the CDR3 is TGCGCCAGCAGCCCTTTGGACGGGCCGAACACTGAAGCTTTCTTT. Protein sequence: CASSPLDGPNTEAFF. The J gene is TRBJ1-1, the V gene TRBV4-1; no clear D. This CDR3 is built from 15 residues. Trimming removed 4 bases from V and 1 base from J, with 13 bases in between. In germline, CDR1 is MGHRA, CDR2 YSYEKL.

The chain links TRBV27 to TRBJ2-7; 13 bases align to TRBD2. CDR1 is MNHEY, CDR2 SMNVEV, per germline (reference sequence). The CDR3 covers 17 residues. Losses at the gene ends were 4 bases for V and 3 bases for J; bases not matched to a gene: 9. In DNA, the CDR3 is TGTGCCAGCAGTTACCGACTAGCGGGAGGAGGGGACTACGAGCAGTACTTC. This sequence encodes CASSYRLAGGGDYEQYF.

This chain links TRBV27 with TRBJ2-6; D not certain. Trimming pared 6 bases from V and 0 bases from J, leaving 9 bases between. The CDR3 spans 15 residues. Looked up from germline, CDR1 is MNHEY and CDR2 is SMNVEV (reference sequence). This chain's CDR3 is CASRFLSSGANVLTF. The CDR3 nucleotides are TGTGCCAGCAGGTTTCTAAGCTCTGGGGCCAACGTCCTGACTTTC.

The V and J genes are TRBV4-3 and TRBJ2-2, with 7 bases matching TRBD1. CDR3 length: 19 residues. The V segment lost 3 bases and the J segment 1 base; nucleotides outside the gene matches: 14. Germline CDR1 LGHNA, CDR2 YSLEER. The CDR3 spells CASSHSGTVYRRNTGELFF. CDR3 in DNA: TGCGCCAGCAGCCACTCCGGGACAGTTTATAGAAGGAACACCGGGGAGCTGTTTTTT.

The chain uses TRBV6-1 and TRBJ2-7; 7 bases align to TRBD1. CDR1 and CDR2 (germline): MNHNS, SASEGT. This CDR3 has 15 amino acids. The ends lost 5 bases at V and 6 bases at J; junction bases unmatched: 13. CDR3 coding DNA: TGTGCCAGCAGTCCCGGACAGGCGACCTTCGCCGAGCAGTACTTC. It specifies CASSPGQATFAEQYF.

V gene TRBV11-3 combines with J gene TRBJ2-2; D is possibly TRBD1 (6 bases). Germline loops: CDR1 SGHNT, CDR2 YENEEA. V lost 5 bases and J lost 2, with 18 bases in between. The CDR3 runs to 17 residues. The CDR3 sequence: CASSERRGTLNTGELFF. The CDR3 DNA follows: TGTGCCAGCAGCGAACGAAGGGGGACACTTAACACCGGGGAGCTGTTTTTT.

The chain couples TRBV9 to TRBJ2-7, with D possibly TRBD1 on 6 matching bases. V gave up 2 bases and J gave up 2 bases, with 17 bases separating them. CDR1 and CDR2 (germline): SGDLS, YYNGEE. The CDR3 sequence is 16 residues long. This CDR3 reads CASSVAPRGPAYEQYF. The DNA for the CDR3 is TGTGCCAGCAGCGTCGCCCCCAGGGGACCCGCCTACGAGCAGTACTTC. Complete variable domain (other parts from reference TRBV9 and TRBJ2-7): DSGVTQTPKHLITATGQRVTLRCSPRSGDLSVYWYQQSLDQGLQFLIQYYNGEERAKGNILERFSAQQFPDLHSELNLSSLELGDSALYFCASSVAPRGPAYEQYFGPGTRLTVT.

The V and J genes are TRBV28 and TRBJ2-7; D ambiguous. The CDR3 has 14 residues. V lost 2 bases to trimming and J lost 6 bases, with 14 bases between them. Germline V gene lookup returns CDR1 MDHEN and CDR2 SYDVKM. The CDR3 DNA reads TGTGCCAGCAGTTTACTGGCTAGTCTCGTCGAGCAGTACTTC. Translation gives CASSLLASLVEQYF.